The 13 T cell receptor beta chains below come from one sample, sequenced in a study of technical replicates of blood from a handful of donors. Sequenced by immunoSEQ multiplex PCR; TCRdb stores in-frame clones only, minus some. This table holds tens of thousands of clones, 92% found once. Specimen: T cells isolated from PBMCs. Receptor source: a human donor in good health.

The J gene is TRBJ1-2, the V gene TRBV7-2; no definite D call. The CDR3 is made up of 13 amino acids. Germline loops: CDR1 SGHTA, CDR2 FQGNSA. The germline V and J ends were trimmed by 5 bases and 1 base, with 8 bases remaining between them. The CDR3 nucleotides read TGTGCCAGCAGCCGAACAGATAACTATGGCTACACCTTC. Protein sequence: CASSRTDNYGYTF. The full variable domain, with the rest looked up from reference TRBV7-2 and TRBJ1-2, is GAGVSQSPSNKVTEKGKDVELRCDPISGHTALYWYRQSLGQGLEFLIYFQGNSAPDKSGLPSDRFSAERTGGSVSTLTIQRTQQEDSAVYLCASSRTDNYGYTFGSGTRLTVV.

This chain joins TRBV7-6 and TRBJ2-3; 13 nucleotides line up with TRBD2. Germline-derived CDR1 and CDR2 are SGHVS and FNYEAQ. The trim removed 2 bases at V and 3 bases at J, leaving 8 bases unmatched. The CDR3 covers 18 residues. The CDR3, as DNA: TGTGCCAGCAGCTTATACAACGGGGGACTAGCGGGAACAGATACGCAGTATTTT. Its translation: CASSLYNGGLAGTDTQYF.

The chain employs TRBV5-4 and TRBJ2-2, with 7 bases lining up with TRBD2. The CDR3 contains 16 residues. Unmatched junction bases numbered 2, after V lost 0 bases and J lost 0 bases. From germline, CDR1 is SGHNT and CDR2 YYREEE (reference sequence). CDR3 bases: TGTGCCAGCAGCTTGGAGGGAGGGGCGAACACCGGGGAGCTGTTTTTT. Protein: CASSLEGGANTGELFF.

The chain uses TRBV9 and TRBJ1-2, with D maybe TRBD1 (6 bases). This CDR3 is built from 17 residues. CDR1 is SGDLS and CDR2 is YYNGEE in the germline V gene. Trimming removed 3 bases from V and 2 bases from J, with 20 bases in between. DNA for the CDR3: TGTGCCAGCAGCGCGGGCATGCGGACAGACGCGAACTATGGCTACACCTTC. This sequence encodes CASSAGMRTDANYGYTF. The whole variable domain, remainder taken from reference TRBV9 and TRBJ1-2, is DSGVTQTPKHLITATGQRVTLRCSPRSGDLSVYWYQQSLDQGLQFLIQYYNGEERAKGNILERFSAQQFPDLHSELNLSSLELGDSALYFCASSAGMRTDANYGYTFGSGTRLTVV.

This clone came up a few times. This rearrangement joins TRBV7-2 to TRBJ2-1; no clear D. The CDR3 extends over 16 amino acids. CDR1 is SGHTA and CDR2 is FQGNSA in the germline V gene. Trimming removed 5 bases at V and 0 bases at J, with 14 bases between. DNA for the CDR3: TGTGCCAGCAGCGCCTACAGCAGAAGCTCCTACAATGAGCAGTTCTTC. Translating gives CASSAYSRSSYNEQFF.

A note on this clone: Compared with germline, one end of the junction differs, possibly owing to a read error. The J gene is TRBJ2-1, the V gene TRBV28; 12 nucleotides agree with TRBD1. Per the germline V gene, CDR1 is MDHEN and CDR2 is SYDVKM. CDR3 length: 17 residues. CDR3 in amino acids: CASRLSRDRGPPNEQFF. The DNA of the CDR3 is TGTGCCAGCAGGTTATCCCGGGACAGGGGGCCCCCCAATGAGCAGTTCTTC.

This sequence joins TRBV6-1 and TRBJ2-3; 9 nucleotides match TRBD2. Germline CDR1 reads MNHNS; CDR2 reads SASEGT. CDR3 length: 18 residues. Losses at the gene ends were 1 base for V and 0 bases for J; bases not matched to a gene: 8. The DNA of the CDR3 is TGTGCCAGCAGTGAAGAGTCTAGGACTAGCGCTAGCACAGATACGCAGTATTTT. Translation gives CASSEESRTSASTDTQYF.

The chain links TRBV9 to TRBJ2-7; 11 bases agree with TRBD1. The CDR3 has 16 amino acids. Germline assignment: CDR1 SGDLS and CDR2 YYNGEE. The V segment lost 4 bases and the J segment 2 bases; nucleotides outside the gene matches: 8. The CDR3 DNA reads as TGTGCCAGCAGCATCACCGGGACAGGGGGGCCCTACGAGCAGTACTTC. Its protein is CASSITGTGGPYEQYF.

The CDR3 protein is CASSAGLNQPQHF. CDR3 in DNA: TGTGCCAGCAGCGCTGGGCTAAACCAGCCCCAGCATTTT. V usage is TRBV9 and J usage is TRBJ1-5; the D is unclear. V was shortened by 3 bases and J by 7 bases, with 11 bases between the two germline ends. Germline V gene data show CDR1 as SGDLS and CDR2 as YYNGEE. The CDR3 spans 13 residues.

V gene TRBV5-1 combines with J gene TRBJ1-3, with D tentatively TRBD1 (5 bases). Trimming removed 2 bases at V and 1 base at J, with 7 bases between. The length of the CDR3 is 14 residues. Germline V gene lookup returns CDR1 SGHRS and CDR2 YFSETQ. This CDR3 is CASSFQGSGNTIYF. CDR3 bases: TGCGCCAGCAGCTTTCAGGGTTCTGGAAACACCATATATTTT.

CDR3 protein: CASRPTGNTGELFF. The CDR3 DNA reads as TGTGCCAGCAGGCCTACAGGGAACACCGGGGAGCTGTTTTTT. The chain combines TRBV6-5 with TRBJ2-2, with D tentatively TRBD1 (5 bases). V lost 6 bases, J lost 1 base, and 9 bases lay in between. The CDR3 extends over 14 amino acids. The V gene's germline CDR1 is MNHEY and CDR2 SVGAGI.

In its sample, this clone was seen a few times. The V gene is TRBV19, the J gene TRBJ1-1; D gene ambiguous. Germline V CDR1 and CDR2: LNHDA, SQIVND (reference sequence). The CDR3 runs to 15 residues. The V end lost 5 bases, the J end lost 2 bases, and 15 bases lay between the germline ends. The CDR3 coding sequence is TGTGCCAGTAGTTCCTCCTCACGAGGCAACACTGAAGCTTTCTTT. Translating gives CASSSSSRGNTEAFF.

The V gene is TRBV19, the J gene TRBJ1-1, with D perhaps TRBD1 (6 bases). The V end was cut by 5 bases, the J end by 1 base, with 14 bases between. The CDR3 runs 15 residues. Germline CDR1 and CDR2: LNHDA and SQIVND (reference sequence). The DNA of the CDR3 is TGTGCCAGTAGTTCATCCGGGACAAGGAACACTGAAGCTTTCTTT. Its translation is CASSSSGTRNTEAFF.